This T cell receptor (beta chain) was obtained from a study of blood T cells in healthy people across ages. Study-wide findings and caveats: A strong correlation was seen between TCR beta diversity and naive T cell percentage. As age increased, TCR beta diversity per million T cells fell in a roughly linear fashion.

CDR3 length equals 15 residues. The germline V and J ends were trimmed by 3 bases and 2 bases, with 13 bases remaining between them. Germline assignment: CDR1 MNHEY and CDR2 SMNVEV (reference sequence). Concerning this clonotype itself: The antigen remains undetermined.

Then a second PCR, running roughly 7 to 11 cycles, was carried out with a sample-barcoded 5' primer and a J-beta primer mix. TCRdb re-derived calls from the 5' RACE reads in MiXCR, one entry per CDR3 protein. The sample has hundreds of thousands of distinct CDR3 sequences; roughly 50% are singletons. Every donor gave approximately 10 milliliters of peripheral blood. Isolated PBMCs totaled at least 7 million in each sample. Material for sequencing was blood. The TCR sequence derives from a man in his sixties in good health. V is TRBV27 and J is TRBJ1-2, with a possible D match to TRBD1 (5 bases). The CDR3 bases are TGTGCCAGCAGTTTTGGCACCGGGACCAACTATGGCTACACCTTC. Translation: CASSFGTGTNYGYTF.